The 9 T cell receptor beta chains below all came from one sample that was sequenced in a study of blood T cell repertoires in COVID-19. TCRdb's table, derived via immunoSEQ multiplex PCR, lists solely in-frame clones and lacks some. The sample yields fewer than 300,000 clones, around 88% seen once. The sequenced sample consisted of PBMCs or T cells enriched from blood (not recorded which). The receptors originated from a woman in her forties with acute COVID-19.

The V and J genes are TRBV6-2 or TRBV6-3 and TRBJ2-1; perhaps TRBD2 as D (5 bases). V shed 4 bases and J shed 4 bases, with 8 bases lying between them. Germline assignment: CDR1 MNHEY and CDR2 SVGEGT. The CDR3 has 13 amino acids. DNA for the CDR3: TGTGCCAGCAGTTTGGAGGCTTACAATGAGCAGTTCTTC. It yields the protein CASSLEAYNEQFF.

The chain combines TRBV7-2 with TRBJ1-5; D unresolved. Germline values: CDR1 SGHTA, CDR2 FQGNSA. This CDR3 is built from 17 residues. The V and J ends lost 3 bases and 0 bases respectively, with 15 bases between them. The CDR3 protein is CASSFVGSEYSNQPQHF. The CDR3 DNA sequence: TGTGCCAGCAGCTTTGTCGGCAGCGAATATAGCAATCAGCCCCAGCATTTT.

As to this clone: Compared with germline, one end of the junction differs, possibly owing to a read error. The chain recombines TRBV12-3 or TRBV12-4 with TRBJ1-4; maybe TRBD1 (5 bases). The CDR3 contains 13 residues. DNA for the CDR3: TGTGCCAGCAGTCCCGGGACTTTCCCGGGGCTGGGTTTT. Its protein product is CASSPGTFPGLGF.

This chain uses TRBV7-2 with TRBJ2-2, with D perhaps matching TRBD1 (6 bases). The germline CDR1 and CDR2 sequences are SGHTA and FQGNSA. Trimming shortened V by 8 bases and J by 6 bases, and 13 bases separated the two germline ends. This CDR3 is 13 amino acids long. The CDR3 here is CASRKAGAGELFF. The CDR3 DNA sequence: TGTGCCAGCCGTAAGGCAGGGGCCGGGGAGCTGTTTTTT.

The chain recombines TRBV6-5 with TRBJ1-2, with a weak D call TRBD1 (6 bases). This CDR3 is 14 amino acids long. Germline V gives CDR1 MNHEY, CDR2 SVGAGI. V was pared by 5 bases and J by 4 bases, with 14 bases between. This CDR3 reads CASSPTGTLYGYTF. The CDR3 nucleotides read TGTGCCAGCAGTCCTACAGGGACGCTCTATGGCTACACCTTC.

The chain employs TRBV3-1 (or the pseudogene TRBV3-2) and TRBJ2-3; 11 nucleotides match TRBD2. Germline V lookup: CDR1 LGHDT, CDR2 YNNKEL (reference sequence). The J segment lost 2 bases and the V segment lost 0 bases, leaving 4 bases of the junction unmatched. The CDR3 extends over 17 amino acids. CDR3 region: CASSQDRGLAVTDTQYF. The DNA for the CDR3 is TGTGCCAGCAGCCAAGATAGGGGACTAGCGGTCACAGATACGCAGTATTTT.

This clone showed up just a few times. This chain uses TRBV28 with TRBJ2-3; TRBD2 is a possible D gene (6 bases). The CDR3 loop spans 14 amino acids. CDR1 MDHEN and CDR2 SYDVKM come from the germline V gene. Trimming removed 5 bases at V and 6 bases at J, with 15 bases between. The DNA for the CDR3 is TGTGCCAGCAGTCCCTCCGGGGGAGCGGATACGCAGTATTTT. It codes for CASSPSGGADTQYF.

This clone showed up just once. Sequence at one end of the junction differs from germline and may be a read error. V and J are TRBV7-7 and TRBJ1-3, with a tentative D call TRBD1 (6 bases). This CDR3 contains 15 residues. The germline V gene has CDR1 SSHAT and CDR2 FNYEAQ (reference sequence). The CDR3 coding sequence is TGTGCTAGCAGCTTTGGGGGGGGCTGCGGAAACACCATATATTTT. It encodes CASSFGGGCGNTIYF.

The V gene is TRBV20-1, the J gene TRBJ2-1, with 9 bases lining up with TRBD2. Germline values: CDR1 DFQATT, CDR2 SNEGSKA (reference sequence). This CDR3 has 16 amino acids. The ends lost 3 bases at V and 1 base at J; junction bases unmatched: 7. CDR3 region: CSASSASGESYNEQFF. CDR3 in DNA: TGCAGTGCTAGTTCGGCTAGCGGGGAATCCTACAATGAGCAGTTCTTC.